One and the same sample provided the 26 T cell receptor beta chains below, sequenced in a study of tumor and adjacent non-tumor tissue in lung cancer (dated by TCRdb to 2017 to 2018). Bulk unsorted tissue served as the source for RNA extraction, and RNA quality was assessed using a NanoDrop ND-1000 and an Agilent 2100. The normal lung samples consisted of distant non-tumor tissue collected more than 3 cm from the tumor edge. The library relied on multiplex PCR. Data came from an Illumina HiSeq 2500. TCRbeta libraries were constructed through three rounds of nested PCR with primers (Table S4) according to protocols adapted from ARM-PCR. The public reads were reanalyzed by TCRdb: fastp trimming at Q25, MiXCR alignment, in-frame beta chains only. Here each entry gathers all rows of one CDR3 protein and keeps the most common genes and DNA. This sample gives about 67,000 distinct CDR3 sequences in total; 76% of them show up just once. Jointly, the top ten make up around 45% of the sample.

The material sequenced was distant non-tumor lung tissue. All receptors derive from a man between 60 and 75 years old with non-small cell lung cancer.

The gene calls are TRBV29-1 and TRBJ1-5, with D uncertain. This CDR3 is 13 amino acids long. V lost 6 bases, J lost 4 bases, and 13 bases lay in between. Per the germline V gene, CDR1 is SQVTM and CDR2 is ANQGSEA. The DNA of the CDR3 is TGCAGCGTAGTCGACAAGTATAATCAGCCCCAGCATTTT. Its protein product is CSVVDKYNQPQHF.

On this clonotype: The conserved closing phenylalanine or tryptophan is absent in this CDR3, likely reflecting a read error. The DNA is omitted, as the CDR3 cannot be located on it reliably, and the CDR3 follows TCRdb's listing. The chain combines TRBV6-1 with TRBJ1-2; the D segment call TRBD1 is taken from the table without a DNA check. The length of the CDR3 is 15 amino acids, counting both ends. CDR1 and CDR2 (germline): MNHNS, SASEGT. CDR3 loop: CASNRGDGAFYGCTL.

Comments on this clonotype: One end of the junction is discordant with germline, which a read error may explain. CDR3 in DNA: TGTTCCAGCAATGGGCTATCTGGGGCCAACGTCCTGACTTTC. Translated, it gives CSSNGLSGANVLTF. The chain recombines TRBV6-5 with TRBJ2-6; D gene uncertain. This CDR3 spans 14 amino acids. Germline V lookup: CDR1 MNHEY, CDR2 SVGAGI.

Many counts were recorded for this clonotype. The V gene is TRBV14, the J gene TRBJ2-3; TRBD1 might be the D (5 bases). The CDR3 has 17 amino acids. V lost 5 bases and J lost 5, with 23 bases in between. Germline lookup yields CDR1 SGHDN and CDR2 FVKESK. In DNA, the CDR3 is TGTGCCAGCAGCTCCGAAGTCTATGCGGTAGGGGTAGATACGCAGTATTTT. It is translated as CASSSEVYAVGVDTQYF.

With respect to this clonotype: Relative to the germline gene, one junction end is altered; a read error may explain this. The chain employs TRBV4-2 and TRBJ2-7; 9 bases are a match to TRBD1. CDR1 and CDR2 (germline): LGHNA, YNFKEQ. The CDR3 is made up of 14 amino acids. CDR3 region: CASSLTGGRYEQYF. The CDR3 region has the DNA TGTGCTAGCAGCCTGACAGGGGGTAGGTACGAGCAGTACTTC.

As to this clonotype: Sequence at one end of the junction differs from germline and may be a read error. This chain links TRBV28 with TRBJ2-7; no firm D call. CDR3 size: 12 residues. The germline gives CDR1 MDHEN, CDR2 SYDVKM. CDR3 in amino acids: CASSDTNCERYF. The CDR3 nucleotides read TGTGCCAGCAGTGACACAAACTGCGAGCGGTACTTC.

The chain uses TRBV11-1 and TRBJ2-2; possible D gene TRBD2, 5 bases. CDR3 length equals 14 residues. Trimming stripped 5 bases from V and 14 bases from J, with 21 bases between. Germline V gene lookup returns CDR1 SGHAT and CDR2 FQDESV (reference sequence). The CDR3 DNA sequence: TGTGCCAGCAGCCATACTAGTGGCACCGGGATCCTGTTTTTT. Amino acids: CASSHTSGTGILFF.

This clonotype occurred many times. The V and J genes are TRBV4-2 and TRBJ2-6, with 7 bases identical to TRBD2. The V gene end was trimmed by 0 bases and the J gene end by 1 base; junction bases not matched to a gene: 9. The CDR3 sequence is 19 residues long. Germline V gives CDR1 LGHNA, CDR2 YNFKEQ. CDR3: CASSQDFSGGWSGANVLTF. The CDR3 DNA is TGTGCCAGCAGCCAAGATTTTTCGGGAGGCTGGTCTGGGGCCAACGTCCTGACTTTC.

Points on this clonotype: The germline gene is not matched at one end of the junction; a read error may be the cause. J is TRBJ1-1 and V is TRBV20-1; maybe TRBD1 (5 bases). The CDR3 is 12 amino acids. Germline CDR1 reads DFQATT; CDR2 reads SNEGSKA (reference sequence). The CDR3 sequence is CSAESGRIEVFF. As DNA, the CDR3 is TGCAGTGCCGAGTCGGGGCGGATTGAAGTTTTCTTT.

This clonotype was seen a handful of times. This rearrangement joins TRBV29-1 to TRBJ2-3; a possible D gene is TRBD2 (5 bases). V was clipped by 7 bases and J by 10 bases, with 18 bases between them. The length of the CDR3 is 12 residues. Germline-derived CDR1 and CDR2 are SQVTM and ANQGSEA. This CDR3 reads CSAEGLRDAQYF. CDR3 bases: TGCAGCGCTGAGGGTCTGAGGGATGCGCAGTATTTT.

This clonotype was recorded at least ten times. The CDR3 reads CASSLSGGANYGYTF. The CDR3 DNA sequence: TGCGCCAGCAGCTTGTCGGGGGGCGCAAACTATGGCTACACCTTC. The rearrangement links TRBV5-1 to TRBJ1-2; D possibly corresponds to TRBD1 (6 bases). Germline CDR1 SGHRS, CDR2 YFSETQ. The CDR3 sequence is 15 residues long. Deletions cut 1 base from V and 2 bases from J, with 12 bases between.

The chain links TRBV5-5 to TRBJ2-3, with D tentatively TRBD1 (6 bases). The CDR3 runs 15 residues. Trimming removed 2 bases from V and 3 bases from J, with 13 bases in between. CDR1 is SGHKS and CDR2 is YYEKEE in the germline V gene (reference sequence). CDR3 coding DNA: TGTGCCAGCAGCTTTACAGGGATTAGTACAGATACGCAGTATTTT. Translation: CASSFTGISTDTQYF.

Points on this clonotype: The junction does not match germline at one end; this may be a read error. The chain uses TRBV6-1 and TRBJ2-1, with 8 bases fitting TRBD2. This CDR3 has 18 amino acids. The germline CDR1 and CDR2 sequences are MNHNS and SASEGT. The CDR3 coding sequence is TGTGCTAGCAGTGATTACCCAGGACTAGCTGCAAGTATGGATGAGCACTTCTTC. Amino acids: CASSDYPGLAASMDEHFF.

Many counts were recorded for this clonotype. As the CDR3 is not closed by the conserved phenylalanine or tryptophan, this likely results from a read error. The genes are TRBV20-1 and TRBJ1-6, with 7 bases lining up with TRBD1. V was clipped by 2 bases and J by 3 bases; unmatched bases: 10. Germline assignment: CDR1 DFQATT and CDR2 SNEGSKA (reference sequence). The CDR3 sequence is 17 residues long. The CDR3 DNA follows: TGCAGTGCTAGATCCCTAGACCGGGACAGCTATAATTCACCCCTCCACCTT. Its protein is CSARSLDRDSYNSPLHL.

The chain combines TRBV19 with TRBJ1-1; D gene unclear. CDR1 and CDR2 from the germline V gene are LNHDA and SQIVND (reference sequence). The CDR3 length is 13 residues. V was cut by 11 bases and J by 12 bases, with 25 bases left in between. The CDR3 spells CACRYREGSDTFF. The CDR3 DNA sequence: TGTGCCTGCAGGTATAGGGAAGGGTCTGATACTTTCTTT.

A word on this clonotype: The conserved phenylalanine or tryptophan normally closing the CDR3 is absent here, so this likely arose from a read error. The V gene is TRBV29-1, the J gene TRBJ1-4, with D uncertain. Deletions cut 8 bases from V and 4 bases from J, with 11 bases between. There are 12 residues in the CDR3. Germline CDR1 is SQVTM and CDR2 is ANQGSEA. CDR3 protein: CSSTDLNEKLFI. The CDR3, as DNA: TGCAGCTCAACGGACCTTAATGAAAAACTGTTTATT.

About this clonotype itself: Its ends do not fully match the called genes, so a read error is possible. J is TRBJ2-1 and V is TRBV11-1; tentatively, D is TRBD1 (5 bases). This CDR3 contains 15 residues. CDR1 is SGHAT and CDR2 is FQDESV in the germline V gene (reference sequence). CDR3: CASSLARVLDNEQSF. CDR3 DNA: TGTGCCAGCAGCCTCGCAAGGGTTTTGGACAATGAGCAGTCCTTC.

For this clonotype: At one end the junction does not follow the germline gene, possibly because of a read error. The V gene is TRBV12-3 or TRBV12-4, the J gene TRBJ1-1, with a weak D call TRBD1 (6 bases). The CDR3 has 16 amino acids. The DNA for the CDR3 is TGTGCTAGCAATCTAAGAACAGACAAACAGGGCACTGAAGCTTTCTTT. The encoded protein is CASNLRTDKQGTEAFF.

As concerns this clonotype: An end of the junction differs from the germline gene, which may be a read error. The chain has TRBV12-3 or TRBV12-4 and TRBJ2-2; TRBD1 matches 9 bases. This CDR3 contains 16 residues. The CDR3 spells CASISGTGWNTGEPFF. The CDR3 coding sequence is TGTGCCAGCATCTCTGGGACAGGGTGGAACACCGGGGAGCCGTTTTTT.

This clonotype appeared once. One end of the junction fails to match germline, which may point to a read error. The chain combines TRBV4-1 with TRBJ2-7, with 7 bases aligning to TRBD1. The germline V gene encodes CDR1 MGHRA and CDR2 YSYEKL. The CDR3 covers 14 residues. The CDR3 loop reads CASSQGQGSFERYF. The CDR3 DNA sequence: TGCGCCAGCAGCCAAGGACAGGGTTCCTTCGAGCGGTACTTC.

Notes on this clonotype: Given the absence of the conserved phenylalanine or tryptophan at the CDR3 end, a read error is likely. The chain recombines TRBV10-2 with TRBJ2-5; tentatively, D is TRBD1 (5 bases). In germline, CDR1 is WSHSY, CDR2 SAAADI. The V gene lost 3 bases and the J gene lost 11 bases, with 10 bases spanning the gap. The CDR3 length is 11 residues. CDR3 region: CASSEGVQQYL. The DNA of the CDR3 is TGCGCCAGCAGTGAAGGGGTCCAACAGTACTTA.

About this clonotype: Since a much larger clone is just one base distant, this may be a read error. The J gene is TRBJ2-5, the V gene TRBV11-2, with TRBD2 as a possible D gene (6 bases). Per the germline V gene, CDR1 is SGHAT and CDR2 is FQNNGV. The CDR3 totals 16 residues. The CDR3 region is CVSSWGDRSYQETQYF. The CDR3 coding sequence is TGTGTCAGCAGCTGGGGGGATAGGTCGTACCAAGAGACCCAGTACTTC.

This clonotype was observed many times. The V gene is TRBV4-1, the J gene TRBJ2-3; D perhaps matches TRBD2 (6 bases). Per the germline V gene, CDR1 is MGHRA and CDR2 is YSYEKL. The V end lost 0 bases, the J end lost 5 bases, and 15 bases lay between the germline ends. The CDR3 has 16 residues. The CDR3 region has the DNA TGCGCCAGCAGCCAAGATCTTGGGGGGAGAAAAGATACGCAGTATTTT. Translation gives CASSQDLGGRKDTQYF.

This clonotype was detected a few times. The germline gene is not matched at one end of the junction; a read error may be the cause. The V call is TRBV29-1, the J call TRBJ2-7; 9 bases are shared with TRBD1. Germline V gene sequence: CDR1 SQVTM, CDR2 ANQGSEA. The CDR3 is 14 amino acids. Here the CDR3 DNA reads TGCAGCATTGAAACACAGGGGGCCGGCAACGAACAGTACTTC. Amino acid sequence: CSIETQGAGNEQYF.

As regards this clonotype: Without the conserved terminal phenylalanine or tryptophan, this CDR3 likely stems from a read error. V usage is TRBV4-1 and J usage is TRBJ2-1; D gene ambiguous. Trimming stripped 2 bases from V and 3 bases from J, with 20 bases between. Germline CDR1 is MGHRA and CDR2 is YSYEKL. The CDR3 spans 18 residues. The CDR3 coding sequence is TGCGCCAGCAGCCAATCCCCCGTTGGATCAGCTGACTACAATGAGCAGTTCCTC. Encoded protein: CASSQSPVGSADYNEQFL.

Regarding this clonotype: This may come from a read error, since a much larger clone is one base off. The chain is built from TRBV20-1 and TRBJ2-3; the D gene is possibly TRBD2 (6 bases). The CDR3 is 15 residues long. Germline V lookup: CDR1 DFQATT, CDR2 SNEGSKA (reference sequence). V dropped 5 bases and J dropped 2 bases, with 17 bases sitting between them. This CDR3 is CSAGTNGSFTDTQYF. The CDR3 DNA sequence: TGCAGTGCTGGTACTAACGGGAGCTTCACAGATACGCAGTATTTT.